Sequencing of this T cell receptor (beta chain) was carried out in a study of PD-L1 blockade in urothelial cancer. Study details: From 2014, patients received atezolizumab, given as 1,200 mg intravenously every 3 weeks. General study findings and limits: Durable-benefit patients expanded tumor-associated blood clones more at 3 weeks.

Assay used: immunoSEQ multiplex PCR; TCRdb lists only in-frame clones, some missing. In the table there are 45,000 or so clones, more than 75% of which are singletons. Germline V gene sequence: CDR1 LNHDA, CDR2 SQIVND (reference sequence). The CDR3 is 15 amino acids. V gave up 9 bases and J gave up 8 bases, with 25 bases separating them. Regarding this clone: Its antigen is as yet unknown.

This chain links TRBV19 with TRBJ1-2; tentatively, D is TRBD1 (5 bases). This receptor was identified in a man in his 70s with urothelial cancer. Sample: PBMCs, taken around atezolizumab (anti-PD-L1) treatment. CDR3 sequence: CASSTLGRRAEGYTF. The CDR3, as DNA: TGTGCCAGCTCGACCTTGGGACGGAGGGCGGAGGGCTACACCTTC.